These 18 T cell receptor beta chains share one sample of origin, sequenced in a study of cytomegalovirus exposure and HLA in healthy donors. The PCR was carried out with 60 Vbeta primers and 13 Jbeta primers. Assay used: immunoSEQ multiplex PCR; TCRdb lists only in-frame clones, some missing. The data hold 220,000 or so clones, with under 80% observed a single time. Input material: PBMCs. These receptors were obtained from a woman in her thirties in good health and CMV-seronegative.

This sequence joins TRBV4-1 and TRBJ1-6; D is ambiguous. This CDR3 contains 16 residues. Germline CDR1 reads MGHRA; CDR2 reads YSYEKL. Trimming took off 4 bases at V and 0 bases at J, with 10 bases between the two ends. CDR3 DNA: TGCGCCAGCAGCCCCCACCCCGGCTCCTATAATTCACCCCTCCACTTT. Amino acids: CASSPHPGSYNSPLHF.

This clone was counted between two and nine times. The gene calls are TRBV6-1 and TRBJ1-2; TRBD1 might be the D (5 bases). The V and J ends lost 6 bases and 7 bases respectively, with 12 bases between them. CDR1 and CDR2 from the germline V gene are MNHNS and SASEGT. The CDR3 loop spans 12 amino acids. CDR3 DNA sequence: TGTGCCAGCAGCCCAGGGTGGGGTGGCTACACCTTC. Translation gives CASSPGWGGYTF.

CDR3: CASSRGGDTEAFF. In nucleotides, the CDR3 is TGTGCCAGCAGTCGCGGGGGGGACACTGAAGCTTTCTTT. V and J are TRBV6-5 and TRBJ1-1, with D possibly matching TRBD1 (5 bases). CDR3 length equals 13 residues. Germline CDR1 and CDR2: MNHEY and SVGAGI. Trimming pared 5 bases from V and 3 bases from J, leaving 10 bases between.

The V and J genes are TRBV6-5 and TRBJ2-5, with 10 bases lining up with TRBD1. V was clipped by 6 bases and J by 3 bases; unmatched bases: 7. The CDR3 is made up of 15 amino acids. CDR1 and CDR2 from the germline V gene are MNHEY and SVGAGI. The CDR3 region is CASSVSGTGEETQYF. The CDR3 nucleotides read TGTGCCAGCAGCGTGTCCGGGACAGGGGAAGAGACCCAGTACTTC.

The V call is TRBV7-9, the J call TRBJ1-1; D is undetermined. Per germline, CDR1 SEHNR and CDR2 FQNEAQ (reference sequence). CDR3 length: 13 residues. The ends were cut back, 3 bases at V and 1 base at J, with 6 bases in the middle. The CDR3 sequence is CASSFLKNTEAFF. CDR3 coding DNA: TGTGCCAGCAGCTTTTTAAAGAACACTGAAGCTTTCTTT.

The chain combines TRBV5-1 with TRBJ1-1, with TRBD1 as a possible D gene (6 bases). The CDR3 is 15 residues long. Germline loops: CDR1 SGHRS, CDR2 YFSETQ. Trimming shortened V by 3 bases and J by 1 base, and 13 bases separated the two germline ends. In nucleotides, the CDR3 is TGCGCCAGCAGCTCGTGGGGGGGGCCGAACACTGAAGCTTTCTTT. Its translation: CASSSWGGPNTEAFF.

This clone was counted between two and nine times. This rearrangement joins TRBV15 to TRBJ2-1; TRBD2 matches at 7 bases. Germline V gene lookup returns CDR1 LNHNV and CDR2 YYDKDF (reference sequence). The length of the CDR3 is 15 residues. V trimming: 3 bases; J trimming: 10 bases; junction bases outside the gene matches: 12. CDR3 nucleotides: TGTGCCACCAGCAGGGTAGGGGAGGGGAAGGACGAGCAGTTCTTC. Its protein product is CATSRVGEGKDEQFF.

The sample holds a few counts of this clone. Its ends do not fully match the called genes, so a read error is possible. The chain uses TRBV11-2 and TRBJ2-7; TRBD2 might be the D (5 bases). The germline CDR1 and CDR2 sequences are SGHAT and FQNNGV. The CDR3 totals 14 residues. The CDR3 reads CASSFLAGLYEQSF. CDR3 bases: TGTGCCAGCAGCTTCCTCGCGGGCCTCTACGAGCAGTCCTTC.

The sample holds a few counts of this clone. The chain combines TRBV2 with TRBJ1-1; D might be TRBD1 (6 bases). Trimming removed 6 bases from V and 1 base from J, with 12 bases in between. Germline V lookup: CDR1 SNHLY, CDR2 FYNNEI. The CDR3 is 14 residues long. The CDR3 bases are TGTGCCAGCAGGGGGACACTGGGGAACACTGAAGCTTTCTTT. Its protein product is CASRGTLGNTEAFF.

The chain recombines TRBV5-1 with TRBJ2-1; 7 bases fit TRBD2. CDR1 is SGHRS, CDR2 YFSETQ, per germline. There are 13 residues in the CDR3. V was pared by 7 bases and J by 4 bases, with 5 bases of the junction left unmatched. For the CDR3, the DNA is TGCGCCAGCTGGGCTAGCGGTTACAATGAGCAGTTCTTC. Its protein product is CASWASGYNEQFF.

The chain is built from TRBV7-9 and TRBJ1-1; no firm D call. The CDR3 is 13 amino acids. V was clipped by 5 bases and J by 7 bases, with 14 bases between them. Per germline, CDR1 SEHNR and CDR2 FQNEAQ (reference sequence). DNA of the CDR3: TGTGCCAGCAGCCCACCGGGAGTTGATGAAGCTTTCTTT. This sequence encodes CASSPPGVDEAFF. Based on the CDR3 plus reference TRBV7-9 and TRBJ1-1, the full variable domain is DTGVSQNPRHKITKRGQNVTFRCDPISEHNRLYWYRQTLGQGPEFLTYFQNEAQLEKSRLLSDRFSAERPKGSFSTLEIQRTEQGDSAMYLCASSPPGVDEAFFGQGTRLTVV.

The chain combines TRBV27 with TRBJ2-7; D may be TRBD2 (6 bases). V shed 6 bases and J shed 5 bases, with 17 bases lying between them. There are 14 residues in the CDR3. Per germline, CDR1 MNHEY and CDR2 SMNVEV (reference sequence). The CDR3 DNA follows: TGTGCCAGCAGCCCCGGGCCGGGAGTTGACGAGCAGTACTTC. Translated: CASSPGPGVDEQYF.

The chain uses TRBV6-5 and TRBJ2-7, with 11 bases identical to TRBD1. CDR1 and CDR2 (germline): MNHEY, SVGAGI. The CDR3 has 15 amino acids. V shed 2 bases, J shed 3 bases, and the junction held 3 bases outside the gene matches. CDR3 in amino acids: CASSYDGTGGYEQYF. DNA of the CDR3: TGTGCCAGCAGTTACGACGGGACAGGGGGCTACGAGCAGTACTTC.

This clone has just a few counts. V usage is TRBV11-2 and J usage is TRBJ2-1, with TRBD2 matching over 12 bases. V trimming: 7 bases; J trimming: 6 bases; junction bases outside the gene matches: 10. The germline CDR1 and CDR2 sequences are SGHAT and FQNNGV. There are 16 residues in the CDR3. The CDR3 nucleotides read TGTGCCAGCACCGACTCTAGCGGGGGGGCTTTCAATGAGCAGTTCTTC. As protein: CASTDSSGGAFNEQFF.

The chain is built from TRBV30 and TRBJ1-2, with a weak D call TRBD1 (5 bases). The CDR3 is 13 residues long. Trimming shortened V by 1 base and J by 2 bases, and 8 bases separated the two germline ends. Germline values: CDR1 GTSNPN, CDR2 SVGIG (reference sequence). The CDR3 sequence is CAWSATENYGYTF. The CDR3 DNA reads as TGTGCCTGGAGTGCGACAGAAAACTATGGCTACACCTTC.

The CDR3 sequence: CASSASYFGRDEQFF. CDR3 nucleotides: TGTGCCAGCAGCGCCAGTTATTTTGGGAGGGACGAGCAGTTCTTC. The gene calls are TRBV9 and TRBJ2-1, with TRBD2 matching 7 bases. In germline, CDR1 is SGDLS, CDR2 YYNGEE. The CDR3 has 15 amino acids. Trimming took 3 bases from V and 10 from J; bases not matched to a gene: 13.

The chain has TRBV2 and TRBJ2-2; 9 bases are shared with TRBD2. The CDR3 length is 14 residues. CDR1 is SNHLY, CDR2 FYNNEI, per germline. The junction had 5 bases not matched to a gene; V was cut back by 4 bases and J by 8 bases. Here the CDR3 reads CASSVLAGGGELFF. The CDR3 nucleotides are TGTGCCAGCAGTGTACTAGCGGGCGGGGGGGAGCTGTTTTTT.

The rearrangement uses TRBV7-9 and TRBJ1-5, with 11 bases aligning to TRBD1. This CDR3 comprises 15 residues. V shed 5 bases, J shed 3 bases, and the junction held 3 bases outside the gene matches. Germline assignment: CDR1 SEHNR and CDR2 FQNEAQ (reference sequence). CDR3: CASSRTGGPNQPQHF. DNA of the CDR3: TGTGCCAGCAGCCGGACAGGGGGCCCCAATCAGCCCCAGCATTTT.